A selection of T cell receptor beta chains follows, all from one sample in a study of spatial heterogeneity in lung cancer. TCRdb re-called the 5' RACE reads through MiXCR, storing one row per CDR3 protein. The sample holds some 10,000 distinct CDR3 sequences; around 6% are singletons and the top ten take about 9.5%. The sequencing here drew on lung tumor tissue, taken at surgery. The receptors were sampled from a male donor with early-stage non-small cell lung cancer. Each CDR3 is given with its conserved first and last residue. D genes are given only for firm matches. Clone size, where shown, is once, few, many, or a class for clones that have expanded.

>TRBJ1-2|TRBD1|TRBV10-3|-
CAIGDRDGYTF
TGTGCCATCGGAGACAGGGATGGCTACACCTTC
>TRBJ1-1|-|TRBV11-2|many
CASSLGLRTEAFF
TGTGCCAGCAGCTTAGGGTTGCGGACTGAAGCTTTCTTT
>TRBJ1-1|-|TRBV10-3|medium-sized
CAISESWEGSEAFF
TGTGCCATCAGTGAGTCGTGGGAGGGCTCTGAAGCTTTCTTT
>TRBJ1-1|-|TRBV4-1|-
CASSLRLNTEAFF
TGCGCCAGCAGCCTCCGCTTGAACACTGAAGCTTTCTTT
>TRBJ2-7|-|TRBV2|many
CASSDEYEQYF
TGTGCCAGCAGTGACGAGTACGAGCAGTACTTC
>TRBJ1-2|-|TRBV14|many
CASSPRGINYGYTF
TGTGCCAGCAGCCCGCGAGGGATTAACTATGGCTACACCTTC
>TRBJ1-5|-|TRBV21-1|many
CASSKRRQGGQPQHF
TGTGCCAGCAGCAAACGACGACAGGGTGGGCAGCCCCAGCATTTT
>TRBJ1-1|-|TRBV3-1|many
CASSQVSGGREAFF
TGTGCCAGCAGCCAAGTGTCCGGGGGCAGGGAAGCTTTCTTT
>TRBJ1-5|-|TRBV18|many
CASSPLQEQPQHF
TGTGCCAGCTCACCACTACAGGAACAGCCCCAGCATTTT
>TRBJ1-5|-|TRBV20-1|many
CSARVAGGFSNQPQHF
TGCAGTGCTAGAGTTGCGGGGGGTTTTAGCAATCAGCCCCAGCATTTT
>TRBJ2-1|TRBD2|TRBV29-1|many
CSVRTSGEQFF
TGCAGCGTAAGGACTAGCGGGGAGCAGTTCTTC
>TRBJ1-5|-|TRBV6-5|many
CASSYGQGSNQPQHF
TGTGCCAGCAGTTACGGGCAGGGCAGCAATCAGCCCCAGCATTTT
>TRBJ2-3|-|TRBV20-1|many
CSAVRPGPRGDTQYF
TGCAGTGCTGTTAGACCGGGACCCCGGGGAGATACGCAGTATTTT
>TRBJ2-1|TRBD2|TRBV2|many
CASRQLAGVVSEQFF
TGTGCCAGCAGGCAGCTAGCGGGAGTAGTAAGTGAGCAGTTCTTC
>TRBJ1-5|TRBD1|TRBV20-1|medium-sized
CSARDRRYSNQPQHF
TGCAGTGCTAGGGACAGGCGATATAGCAATCAGCCCCAGCATTTT
>TRBJ1-1|-|TRBV5-1|many
CASSLEATEGLAFF
TGCGCCAGCAGCTTGGAGGCAACCGAAGGGTTAGCTTTCTTT